The following is a T cell receptor beta chain sequence with its context. This sample was included in a study of blood T cell repertoires in COVID-19. Across the study: Italy, Spain and the United States were the sources of the convalescent and acute COVID-19 samples.

Authors' data handling: Estimation of nucleated cell counts was performed using reference gene primer amplification. Sequenced by immunoSEQ multiplex PCR; TCRdb stores in-frame clones only, minus some. The D gene and trimming were derived from the DNA, and the V and J assignments and clone size from that table. The sample includes under 300,000 clones, roughly 80% of them seen just once. Cohorts were based on clinical histories the participants reported. The specimen sequenced was PBMCs or T cells enriched from blood (not recorded which). This TCR came from a man in his fifties or sixties who had recovered from COVID-19.

The DNA for the CDR3 is TGTGCCAGCAGCTTAATGGTCTTGCAGGAGACCCAGTACTTC. Amino acid sequence: CASSLMVLQETQYF. J is TRBJ2-5 and V is TRBV7-2; D not resolved. Germline values: CDR1 SGHTA, CDR2 FQGNSA. This CDR3 has 14 amino acids. The ends were cut back, 2 bases at V and 5 bases at J, with 12 bases in the middle.